This TCR beta chain was profiled in a study of Ad26.COV2.S vaccination and SARS-CoV-2 variants. Whole-study results and caveats: Comparability of non-spike TCR breadth was observed across vaccine and placebo recipients. Higher spike-specific TCR breadth was found in vaccine recipients than in placebo recipients.

Indicated treatment: roughly 18 received Ad26.COV2.S at low or high dose, single or two shots; roughly five received placebo; per-sample allocation not given. Sample collection was performed on day 63 after the first vaccine or placebo injection. Data came from immunoSEQ multiplex PCR; TCRdb stores just in-frame clones and leaves some out. Among around 320,000 clones, about 86% were seen once, and the ten largest hold more than 1.5%. The J segment lost 6 bases and the V segment lost 7 bases, leaving 3 bases of the junction unmatched. The CDR3 runs to 13 residues. Germline CDR1 is ENHRY and CDR2 is SYGVKD. On this clone: Its antigen is as yet unknown.

The sample consisted of peripheral blood, taken in a trial of Ad26.COV2.S vaccine versus placebo. J is TRBJ1-6 and V is TRBV10-3, with 7 nucleotides matching TRBD1. The sequence derives from a person between 18 and 59 years old who received the Ad26.COV2.S COVID-19 vaccine or a placebo. CDR3 bases: TGTGCCATCACGGACAGGTCTAATTCACCCCTCCACTTT. This encodes CAITDRSNSPLHF.